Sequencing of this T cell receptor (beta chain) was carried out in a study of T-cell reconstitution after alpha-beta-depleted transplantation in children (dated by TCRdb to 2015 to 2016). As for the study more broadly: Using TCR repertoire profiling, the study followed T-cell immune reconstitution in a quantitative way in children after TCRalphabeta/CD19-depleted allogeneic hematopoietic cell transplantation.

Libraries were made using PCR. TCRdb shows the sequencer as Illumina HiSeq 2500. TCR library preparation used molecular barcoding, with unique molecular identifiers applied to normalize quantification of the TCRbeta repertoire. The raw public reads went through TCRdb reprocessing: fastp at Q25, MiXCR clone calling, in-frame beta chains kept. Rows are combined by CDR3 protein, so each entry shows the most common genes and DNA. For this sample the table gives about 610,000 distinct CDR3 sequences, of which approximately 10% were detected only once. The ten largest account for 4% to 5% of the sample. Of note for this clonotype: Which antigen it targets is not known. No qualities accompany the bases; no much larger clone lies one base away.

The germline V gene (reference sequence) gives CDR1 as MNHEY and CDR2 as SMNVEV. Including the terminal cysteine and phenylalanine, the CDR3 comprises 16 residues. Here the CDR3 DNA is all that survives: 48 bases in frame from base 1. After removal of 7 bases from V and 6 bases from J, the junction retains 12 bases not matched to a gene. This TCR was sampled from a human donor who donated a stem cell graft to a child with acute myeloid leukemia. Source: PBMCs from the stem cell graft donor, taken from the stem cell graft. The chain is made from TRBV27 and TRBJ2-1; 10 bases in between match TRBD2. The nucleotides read TGTGCCAGCACCACAGGGGGGACTAGCGAGGGCAATGAGCAGTTCTTC. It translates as CASTTGGTSEGNEQFF.